Shown below are 14 T cell receptor beta chains from a single sample sequenced in a study of control samples from healthy donors and cancer patients. The assay was immunoSEQ multiplex PCR, and TCRdb's table has in-frame clones only and misses some. The sample lists roughly 39,000 clones; 80% to 95% were seen once. The specimen sequenced was blood. These receptor sequences come from a woman between 50 and 59 years old in good health.

In the case of this clone: At one end, the junction sequence differs from germline, possibly due to a read error. The V gene is TRBV28, the J gene TRBJ2-5; D might be TRBD1 or TRBD2, each matching 5 bases. The CDR3 extends over 14 amino acids. CDR1 MDHEN and CDR2 SYDVKM come from the germline V gene. CDR3 residues: CASSQMVTGAFYHF. CDR3 bases: TGTGCCAGCAGCCAAATGGTGACCGGGGCCTTCTACCACTTC.

In its sample, this clone was seen once. The chain links TRBV24-1 to TRBJ1-5; 7 nucleotides align to TRBD1. There are 16 residues in the CDR3. Germline values: CDR1 KGHDR, CDR2 SFDVKD. V shed 1 base and J 2 bases; nucleotides not matched to a gene: 4. The CDR3 bases are TGTGCCACCAGTGATTTACAGGGGAGGGGCAATCAGCCCCAGCATTTT. Protein product: CATSDLQGRGNQPQHF.

The CDR3 DNA sequence: TGTGCCAGCAGTACCCCGACAGGGATCAATCAGCCCCAGCATTTT. This translates into CASSTPTGINQPQHF. V gene TRBV28 combines with J gene TRBJ1-5; 7 nucleotides line up with TRBD1. V shed 5 bases, J shed 3 bases, and the junction held 7 bases outside the gene matches. This CDR3 is 15 amino acids long. The germline V gene encodes CDR1 MDHEN and CDR2 SYDVKM. Together with reference TRBV28 and TRBJ1-5, the CDR3 gives the full variable domain: DVKVTQSSRYLVKRTGEKVFLECVQDMDHENMFWYRQDPGLGLRLIYFSYDVKMKEKGDIPEGYSVSREKKERFSLILESASTNQTSMYLCASSTPTGINQPQHFGDGTRLSIL.

The gene calls are TRBV7-3 and TRBJ1-1; 12 bases line up with TRBD1. The J segment lost 1 base and the V segment lost 1 base, leaving 10 bases of the junction unmatched. CDR1 and CDR2 (germline): SGHTA, FQGTGA. CDR3 length: 19 residues. In nucleotides, the CDR3 is TGTGCCAGCAGCTTAAAGATTGGGACAGGGGGCCTCTCGAACACTGAAGCTTTCTTT. Amino acids: CASSLKIGTGGLSNTEAFF.

V usage is TRBV11-2 and J usage is TRBJ2-5, with D possibly being TRBD2 (6 bases). The CDR3 is 15 residues long. V lost 0 bases to trimming and J lost 4 bases, with 12 bases between them. The germline gives CDR1 SGHAT, CDR2 FQNNGV. CDR3 in amino acids: CASSLDRGLTETQYF. CDR3 sequence (DNA): TGTGCCAGCAGCTTAGATCGGGGGTTAACAGAGACCCAGTACTTC.

A few counts support this clone. A much larger clone differs by one base, so this may be a read error. The chain links TRBV15 to TRBJ2-7; maybe TRBD1 (6 bases). This CDR3 is built from 12 residues. V dropped 5 bases and J dropped 3 bases, with 8 bases sitting between them. CDR1 LNHNV and CDR2 YYDKDF come from the germline V gene (reference sequence). CDR3 in amino acids: CATSGQSYEQYF. The CDR3 DNA sequence: TGTGCCACCAGCGGACAGAGCTACGAGCAGTACTTC.

The V and J genes are TRBV7-2 and TRBJ2-3; the D is unclear. The V end was cut by 5 bases, the J end by 3 bases, with 12 bases between. Germline CDR1 SGHTA, CDR2 FQGNSA. The length of the CDR3 is 14 residues. The DNA of the CDR3 is TGTGCCAGCAGCGTGGGTTGGGGTACAGATACGCAGTATTTT. Its protein is CASSVGWGTDTQYF. Complete variable domain (other parts from reference TRBV7-2 and TRBJ2-3): GAGVSQSPSNKVTEKGKDVELRCDPISGHTALYWYRQSLGQGLEFLIYFQGNSAPDKSGLPSDRFSAERTGGSVSTLTIQRTQQEDSAVYLCASSVGWGTDTQYFGPGTRLTVL.

The chain couples TRBV6-5 to TRBJ1-2; D call uncertain. V was clipped by 10 bases and J by 8 bases, with 14 bases between them. This CDR3 has 11 amino acids. Germline values: CDR1 MNHEY, CDR2 SVGAGI. The CDR3, as DNA: TGTGCCACCAGCGGGGATCGGGGCTACACCTTC. This sequence encodes CATSGDRGYTF.

This chain connects TRBV5-5 to TRBJ1-1; D gene ambiguous. This CDR3 contains 13 residues. Looked up from germline, CDR1 is SGHKS and CDR2 is YYEKEE (reference sequence). Deletions cut 5 bases from V and 7 bases from J, with 15 bases between. DNA of the CDR3: TGTGCCAGCAGGAACGTGCCGGACGGTGAAGCTTTCTTT. As protein: CASRNVPDGEAFF.

CDR3 coding DNA: TGTGCCAGCGCGGTTCCCGGACAGTACGCGTACAATGAGCAGTTCTTC. Encoded protein: CASAVPGQYAYNEQFF. This chain uses TRBV28 with TRBJ2-1; D possibly corresponds to TRBD1 (6 bases). The CDR3 length is 16 residues. V was shortened by 8 bases and J by 4 bases, with 21 bases between the two germline ends. The germline gives CDR1 MDHEN, CDR2 SYDVKM.

The chain uses TRBV28 and TRBJ1-2; D is possibly TRBD1 (5 bases). The CDR3 runs 15 residues. From germline, CDR1 is MDHEN and CDR2 SYDVKM. V lost 4 bases and J 9 bases, leaving 21 bases between the germline ends. CDR3 loop: CASSSRGLIYESYTF. CDR3 sequence (DNA): TGTGCCAGCAGTTCCCGGGGACTGATCTATGAGAGCTACACCTTC.

The chain joins TRBV20-1 to TRBJ1-6; TRBD1 might be the D (6 bases). This CDR3 is 11 amino acids long. Looked up from germline, CDR1 is DFQATT and CDR2 is SNEGSKA (reference sequence). Trimming took 6 bases from V and 13 from J, leaving 13 bases between them. The CDR3 nucleotides are TGCAGTGCACCCCGAGGGGGTCCCCTCCACTTT. Residues: CSAPRGGPLHF.

The chain is built from TRBV29-1 and TRBJ1-1, with 10 bases matching TRBD1. CDR1 and CDR2 (germline): SQVTM, ANQGSEA. Losses at the gene ends were 7 bases for V and 5 bases for J; bases not matched to a gene: 7. This CDR3 comprises 13 residues. CDR3 nucleotides: TGCAGCGAGCGACAGGGGGCTCAGACTGAAGCTTTCTTT. It codes for CSERQGAQTEAFF.

This chain links TRBV19 with TRBJ1-6; D is unclear. CDR1 is LNHDA, CDR2 SQIVND, per germline (reference sequence). CDR3 length: 17 residues. Deletions cut 3 bases from V and 7 bases from J, with 19 bases between. CDR3 region: CASSIPHSPGQNSPLHF. The CDR3 DNA follows: TGTGCCAGTAGTATCCCCCACAGCCCGGGCCAGAATTCACCCCTCCACTTT.